The 9 T cell receptor beta chains reported below all come from one sample, sequenced in a study of Ad26.COV2.S vaccination and SARS-CoV-2 variants. The treatment denotes: about 20 received Ad26.COV2.S at low or high dose, single or two shots; several received placebo; per-sample allocation not given. After the first vaccine or placebo injection, samples were drawn on day 63. Using immunoSEQ multiplex PCR, the repertoire was profiled, and TCRdb retains in-frame clones only, with some absent. The profile covers around 420,000 clones, with roughly 88% appearing a single time and around 3.6% taken by the ten largest. Here the sequenced sample was peripheral blood, taken in a trial of Ad26.COV2.S vaccine versus placebo. All receptors derive from a person between 18 and 65 years old who received the Ad26.COV2.S COVID-19 vaccine or a placebo.

The chain links TRBV7-7 to TRBJ2-1; the match to TRBD1 covers 7 bases. Per germline, CDR1 SSHAT and CDR2 FNYEAQ (reference sequence). V lost 5 bases and J lost 0; bases outside the gene matches: 7. The CDR3 extends over 16 amino acids. CDR3 residues: CASSTTDRPSYNEQFF. CDR3 sequence (DNA): TGTGCCAGCAGCACTACGGACAGGCCCTCCTACAATGAGCAGTTCTTC. The whole variable domain, filled in from reference TRBV7-7 and TRBJ2-1, reads GAGVSQSPRYKVTKRGQDVTLRCDPISSHATLYWYQQALGQGPEFLTYFNYEAQPDKSGLPSDRFSAERPEGSISTLTIQRTEQRDSAMYRCASSTTDRPSYNEQFFGPGTRLTVL.

The CDR3 nucleotides are TGTGCCAGCCATACGGGGGAAGGCTATGGCTACACCTTC. Translating it yields CASHTGEGYGYTF. V usage is TRBV19 and J usage is TRBJ1-2, with D maybe TRBD1 (5 bases). CDR1 is LNHDA and CDR2 is SQIVND in the germline V gene (reference sequence). The length of the CDR3 is 13 residues. Trimming removed 9 bases from V and 4 bases from J, with 15 bases in between.

The chain employs TRBV6-2 or TRBV6-3 and TRBJ2-2; D call uncertain. The CDR3 extends over 14 amino acids. The V end was cut by 0 bases, the J end by 6 bases, with 8 bases between. Germline CDR1 and CDR2: MNHEY and SVGEGT. The CDR3 sequence: CASSYSYTPGELFF. The CDR3 DNA is TGTGCCAGCAGTTACTCGTACACCCCCGGGGAGCTGTTTTTT.

The gene calls are TRBV6-1 and TRBJ2-3; 7 bases are shared with TRBD1. J gave up 3 bases and V 4 bases, and 10 bases lay outside the gene matches. CDR1 MNHNS and CDR2 SASEGT come from the germline V gene. CDR3 size: 16 residues. This CDR3 reads CASSAGTVVPTDTQYF. In DNA form, the CDR3 reads TGTGCCAGCAGTGCAGGGACAGTAGTACCTACAGATACGCAGTATTTT.

The CDR3 nucleotides read TGCGCCAGCAGCCTCCTAGTGGTTCCCACAGATACGCAGTATTTT. Its translation: CASSLLVVPTDTQYF. V and J are TRBV4-3 and TRBJ2-3; D call uncertain. With 4 bases removed from V and 2 bases from J, the gap between germline ends came to 13 bases. Germline V gives CDR1 LGHNA, CDR2 YSLEER. The CDR3 consists of 15 residues.

DNA of the CDR3: TGTGCCAGTAGCTTGGGTGACAGCTTCGCCAATCAGCCCCAGCATTTT. Translated: CASSLGDSFANQPQHF. The chain links TRBV19 to TRBJ1-5, with a tentative D call TRBD1 (5 bases). Per germline, CDR1 LNHDA and CDR2 SQIVND (reference sequence). The CDR3 loop spans 16 amino acids. With 6 bases removed from V and 3 bases from J, the gap between germline ends came to 18 bases.

The genes are TRBV6-5 and TRBJ1-4; D ambiguous. The CDR3 has 15 residues. The germline V gene encodes CDR1 MNHEY and CDR2 SVGAGI. Trimming removed 2 bases at V and 4 bases at J, with 11 bases between. The CDR3 loop is CASSYKGGSNEKLFF. CDR3 nucleotide sequence: TGTGCCAGCAGTTACAAGGGCGGTAGTAATGAAAAACTGTTTTTT.

The J gene is TRBJ2-7, the V gene TRBV30; 8 nucleotides agree with TRBD1. This CDR3 is built from 15 residues. The trim removed 0 bases at V and 1 base at J, leaving 5 bases unmatched. Germline V gene sequence: CDR1 GTSNPN, CDR2 SVGIG (reference sequence). CDR3 DNA sequence: TGTGCCTGGAGTGTAAGACAGGGGTTTTCCTACGAGCAGTACTTC. Protein: CAWSVRQGFSYEQYF.

This clone was seen a handful of times. The rearrangement uses TRBV4-1 and TRBJ1-6; no clear D. The CDR3 is made up of 16 amino acids. V was shortened by 1 base and J by 10 bases, with 17 bases between the two germline ends. In germline, CDR1 is MGHRA, CDR2 YSYEKL. DNA for the CDR3: TGCGCCAGCAGCCAAGTCCGAACGCACGAAGGGTCACCCCTCCACTTT. Translating it yields CASSQVRTHEGSPLHF.